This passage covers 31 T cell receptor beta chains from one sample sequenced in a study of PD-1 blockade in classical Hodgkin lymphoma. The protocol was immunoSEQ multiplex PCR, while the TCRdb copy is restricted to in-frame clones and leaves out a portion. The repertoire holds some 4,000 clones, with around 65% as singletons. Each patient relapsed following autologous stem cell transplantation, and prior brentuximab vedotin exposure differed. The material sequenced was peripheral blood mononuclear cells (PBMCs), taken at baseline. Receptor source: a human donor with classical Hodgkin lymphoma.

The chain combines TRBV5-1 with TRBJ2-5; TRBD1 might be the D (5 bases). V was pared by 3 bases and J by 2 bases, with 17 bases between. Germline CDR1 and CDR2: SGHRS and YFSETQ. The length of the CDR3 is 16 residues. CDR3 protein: CASSSGIWGLQETQYF. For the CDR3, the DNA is TGCGCCAGCAGCTCCGGAATTTGGGGCCTACAAGAGACCCAGTACTTC.

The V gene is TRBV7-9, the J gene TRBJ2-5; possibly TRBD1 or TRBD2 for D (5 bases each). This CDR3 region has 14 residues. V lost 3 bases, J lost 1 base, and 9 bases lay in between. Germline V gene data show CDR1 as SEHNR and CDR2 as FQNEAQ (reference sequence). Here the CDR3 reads CASSLRGLQETQYF. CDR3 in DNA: TGTGCCAGCAGCTTGAGGGGCCTCCAAGAGACCCAGTACTTC. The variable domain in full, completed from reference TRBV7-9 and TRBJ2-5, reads DTGVSQNPRHKITKRGQNVTFRCDPISEHNRLYWYRQTLGQGPEFLTYFQNEAQLEKSRLLSDRFSAERPKGSFSTLEIQRTEQGDSAMYLCASSLRGLQETQYFGPGTRLLVL.

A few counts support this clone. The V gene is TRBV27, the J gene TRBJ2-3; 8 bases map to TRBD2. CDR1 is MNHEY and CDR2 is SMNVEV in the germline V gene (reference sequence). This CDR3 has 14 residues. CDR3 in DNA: TGTGCTACCGGGGCTAGCGGGAGCACAGATACGCAGTATTTT. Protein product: CATGASGSTDTQYF.

DNA of the CDR3: TGTGCCAGCAGCTCGGGGGGAGGCCCAGCCTACGAGCAGTACTTC. As protein: CASSSGGGPAYEQYF. This chain links TRBV5-7 with TRBJ2-7; 7 positions match TRBD2. TRBV5-7 carries the ORF label, with uncertain function. The CDR3 is made up of 15 amino acids. Trimming removed 3 bases from V and 2 bases from J; junction bases left unmatched: 8.

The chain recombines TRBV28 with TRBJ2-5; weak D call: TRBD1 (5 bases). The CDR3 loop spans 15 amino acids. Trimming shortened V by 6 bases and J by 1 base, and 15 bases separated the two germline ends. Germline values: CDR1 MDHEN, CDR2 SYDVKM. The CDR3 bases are TGTGCCAGCAGACTTCCTCAGGGTGGCCAAGAGACCCAGTACTTC. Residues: CASRLPQGGQETQYF.

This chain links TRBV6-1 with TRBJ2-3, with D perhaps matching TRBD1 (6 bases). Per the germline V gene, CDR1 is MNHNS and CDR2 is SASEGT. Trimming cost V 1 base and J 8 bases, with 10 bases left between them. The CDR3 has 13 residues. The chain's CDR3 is CASSEGRQVTQYF. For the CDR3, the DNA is TGTGCCAGCAGTGAAGGGAGACAGGTTACGCAGTATTTT.

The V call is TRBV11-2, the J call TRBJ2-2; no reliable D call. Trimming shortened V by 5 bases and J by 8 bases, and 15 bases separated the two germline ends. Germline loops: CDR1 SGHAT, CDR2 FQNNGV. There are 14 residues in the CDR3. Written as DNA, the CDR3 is TGTGCCAGCAGCGCGCGGAGCGCTTTTGGGGAGCTGTTTTTT. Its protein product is CASSARSAFGELFF.

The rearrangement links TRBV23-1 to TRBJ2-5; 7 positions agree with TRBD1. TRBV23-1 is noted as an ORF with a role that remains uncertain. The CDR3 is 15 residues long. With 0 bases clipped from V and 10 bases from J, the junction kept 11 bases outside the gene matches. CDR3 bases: TGCGCCAGCAGTCAATCGGGCCAGGGGGAGATGGACCAGTACTTC. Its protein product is CASSQSGQGEMDQYF.

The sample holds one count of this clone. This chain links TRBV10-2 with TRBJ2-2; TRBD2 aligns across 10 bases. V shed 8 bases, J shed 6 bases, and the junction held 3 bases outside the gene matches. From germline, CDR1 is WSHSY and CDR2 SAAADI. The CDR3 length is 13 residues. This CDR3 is CASGLADSGELFF. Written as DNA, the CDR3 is TGCGCCAGCGGACTAGCGGATTCCGGGGAGCTGTTTTTT.

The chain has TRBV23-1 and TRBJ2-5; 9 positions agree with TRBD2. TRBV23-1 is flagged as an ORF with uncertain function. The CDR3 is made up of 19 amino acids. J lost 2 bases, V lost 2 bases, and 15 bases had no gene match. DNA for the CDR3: TGCGCCAGCAGTCAACCAACGCCGACTAGCGGCGACCTACAAGAGACCCAGTACTTC. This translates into CASSQPTPTSGDLQETQYF.

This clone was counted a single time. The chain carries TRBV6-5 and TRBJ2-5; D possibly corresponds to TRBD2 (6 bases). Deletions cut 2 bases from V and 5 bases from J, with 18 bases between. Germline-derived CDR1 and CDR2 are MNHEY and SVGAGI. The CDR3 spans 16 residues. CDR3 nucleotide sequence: TGTGCCAGCAGTTACGGACTACTAGCCTTGGGGGAGACCCAGTACTTC. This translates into CASSYGLLALGETQYF.

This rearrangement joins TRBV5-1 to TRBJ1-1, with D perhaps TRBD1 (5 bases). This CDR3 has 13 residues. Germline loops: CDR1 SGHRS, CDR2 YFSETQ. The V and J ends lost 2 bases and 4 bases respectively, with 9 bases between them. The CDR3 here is CASSFAGVTEAFF. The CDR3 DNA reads TGCGCCAGCAGCTTTGCGGGGGTCACTGAAGCTTTCTTT.

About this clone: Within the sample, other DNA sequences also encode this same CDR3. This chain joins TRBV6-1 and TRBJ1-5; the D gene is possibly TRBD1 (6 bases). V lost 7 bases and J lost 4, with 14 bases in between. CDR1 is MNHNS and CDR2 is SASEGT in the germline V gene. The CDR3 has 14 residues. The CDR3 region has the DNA TGTGCCAGCAATCCGACAGGCTCGAATCAGCCCCAGCATTTT. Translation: CASNPTGSNQPQHF.

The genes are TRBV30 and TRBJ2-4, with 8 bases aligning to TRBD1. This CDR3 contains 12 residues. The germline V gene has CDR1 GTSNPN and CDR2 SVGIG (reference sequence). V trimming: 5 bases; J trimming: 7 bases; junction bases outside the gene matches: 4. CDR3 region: CAWVTGGNIQYF. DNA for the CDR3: TGTGCCTGGGTAACAGGGGGGAACATTCAGTACTTC.

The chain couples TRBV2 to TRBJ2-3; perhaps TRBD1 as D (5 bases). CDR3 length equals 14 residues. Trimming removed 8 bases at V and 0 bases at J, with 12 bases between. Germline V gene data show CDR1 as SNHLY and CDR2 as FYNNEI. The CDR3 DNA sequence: TGTGCCAGCGCAGGGATGAGAAGCACAGATACGCAGTATTTT. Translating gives CASAGMRSTDTQYF.

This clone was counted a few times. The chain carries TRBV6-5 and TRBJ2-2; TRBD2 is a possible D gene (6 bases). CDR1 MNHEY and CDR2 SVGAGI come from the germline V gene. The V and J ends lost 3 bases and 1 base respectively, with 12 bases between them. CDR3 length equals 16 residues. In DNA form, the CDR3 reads TGTGCCAGCAGTTATGGCGGGGTTGGGAACACCGGGGAGCTGTTTTTT. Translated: CASSYGGVGNTGELFF.

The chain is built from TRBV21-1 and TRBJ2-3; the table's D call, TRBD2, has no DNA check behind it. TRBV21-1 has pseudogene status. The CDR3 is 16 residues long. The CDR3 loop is CASQICGRGEPDTQYF. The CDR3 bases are TGTGCCAGCCAAATTTGCGGTCGCGGGGAGCCAGATACGCAGTATTTT.

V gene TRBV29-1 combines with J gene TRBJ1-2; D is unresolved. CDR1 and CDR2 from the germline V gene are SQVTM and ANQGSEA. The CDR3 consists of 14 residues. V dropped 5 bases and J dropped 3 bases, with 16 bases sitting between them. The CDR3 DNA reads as TGCAGCGTTCTGGAGAGGAGTACGGACTATGGCTACACCTTC. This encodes CSVLERSTDYGYTF.

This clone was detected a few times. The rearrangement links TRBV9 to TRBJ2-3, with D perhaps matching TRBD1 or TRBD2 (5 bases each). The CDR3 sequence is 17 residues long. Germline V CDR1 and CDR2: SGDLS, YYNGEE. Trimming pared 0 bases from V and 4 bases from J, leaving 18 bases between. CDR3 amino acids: CASSVGSSGQGSDTQYF. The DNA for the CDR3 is TGTGCCAGCAGCGTAGGGAGTTCGGGGCAGGGATCAGATACGCAGTATTTT.

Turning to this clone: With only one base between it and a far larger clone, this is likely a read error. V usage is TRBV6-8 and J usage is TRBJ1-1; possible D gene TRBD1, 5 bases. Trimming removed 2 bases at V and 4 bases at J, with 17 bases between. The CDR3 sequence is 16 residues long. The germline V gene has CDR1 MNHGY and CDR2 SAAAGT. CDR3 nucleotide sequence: TGTGCCAGCAGTTACCCCGGGGGGGGGTGGGGCACTGAAGCTTTCTTT. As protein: CASSYPGGGWGTEAFF.

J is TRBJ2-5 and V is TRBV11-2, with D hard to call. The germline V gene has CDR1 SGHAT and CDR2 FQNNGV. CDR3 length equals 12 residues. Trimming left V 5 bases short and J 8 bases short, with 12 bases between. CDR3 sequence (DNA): TGTGCCAGCAGCCACCGAACTGGAACCCAGTACTTC. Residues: CASSHRTGTQYF.

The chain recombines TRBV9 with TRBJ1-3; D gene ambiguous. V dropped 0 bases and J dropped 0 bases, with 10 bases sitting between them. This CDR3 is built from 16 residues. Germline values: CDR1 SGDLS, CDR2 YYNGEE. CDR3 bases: TGTGCCAGCAGCGTAGGGCCGCGGGTCTCTGGAAACACCATATATTTT. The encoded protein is CASSVGPRVSGNTIYF.

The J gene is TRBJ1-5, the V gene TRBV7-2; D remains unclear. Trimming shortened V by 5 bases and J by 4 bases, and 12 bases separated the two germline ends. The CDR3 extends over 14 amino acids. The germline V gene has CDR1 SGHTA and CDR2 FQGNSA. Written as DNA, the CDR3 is TGTGCCAGCAGCCCGGGGAGAGGGAATCAGCCCCAGCATTTT. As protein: CASSPGRGNQPQHF.

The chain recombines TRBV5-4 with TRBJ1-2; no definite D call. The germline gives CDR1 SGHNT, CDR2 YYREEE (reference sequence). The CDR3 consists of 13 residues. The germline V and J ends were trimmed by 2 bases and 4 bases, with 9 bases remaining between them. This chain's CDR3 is CASSFGSGYGYTF. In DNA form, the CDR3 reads TGTGCCAGCAGCTTCGGCAGCGGCTATGGCTACACCTTC. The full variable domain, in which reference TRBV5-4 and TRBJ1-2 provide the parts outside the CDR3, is ETGVTQSPTHLIKTRGQQVTLRCSSQSGHNTVSWYQQALGQGPQFIFQYYREEENGRGNFPPRFSGLQFPNYSSELNVNALELDDSALYLCASSFGSGYGYTFGSGTRLTVV.

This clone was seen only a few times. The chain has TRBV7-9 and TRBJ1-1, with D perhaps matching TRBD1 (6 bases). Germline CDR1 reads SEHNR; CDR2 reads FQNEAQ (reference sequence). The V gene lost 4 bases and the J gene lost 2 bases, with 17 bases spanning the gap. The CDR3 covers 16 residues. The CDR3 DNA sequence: TGTGCCAGCAGCTCCCTTCCGACAGGTCAAAACACTGAAGCTTTCTTT. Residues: CASSSLPTGQNTEAFF.

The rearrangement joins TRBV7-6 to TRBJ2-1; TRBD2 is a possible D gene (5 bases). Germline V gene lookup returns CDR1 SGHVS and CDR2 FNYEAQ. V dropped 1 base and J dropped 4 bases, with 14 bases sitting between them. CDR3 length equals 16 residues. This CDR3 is CASSLEVGRVYNEQFF. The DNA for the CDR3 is TGTGCCAGCAGCTTAGAGGTCGGGCGGGTGTACAATGAGCAGTTCTTC.

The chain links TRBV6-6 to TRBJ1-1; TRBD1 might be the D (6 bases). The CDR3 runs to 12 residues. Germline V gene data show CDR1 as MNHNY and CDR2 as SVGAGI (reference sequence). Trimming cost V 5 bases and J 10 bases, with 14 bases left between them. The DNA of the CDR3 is TGTGCCAGCAGTGAGGAAGAAGGGGGAGCTTTCTTT. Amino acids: CASSEEEGGAFF.

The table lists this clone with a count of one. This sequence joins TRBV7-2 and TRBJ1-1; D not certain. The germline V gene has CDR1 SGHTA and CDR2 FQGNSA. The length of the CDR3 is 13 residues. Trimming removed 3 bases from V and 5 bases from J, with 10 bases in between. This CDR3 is CASSFSLSTEAFF. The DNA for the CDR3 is TGTGCCAGCAGCTTTTCCCTTTCGACTGAAGCTTTCTTT.

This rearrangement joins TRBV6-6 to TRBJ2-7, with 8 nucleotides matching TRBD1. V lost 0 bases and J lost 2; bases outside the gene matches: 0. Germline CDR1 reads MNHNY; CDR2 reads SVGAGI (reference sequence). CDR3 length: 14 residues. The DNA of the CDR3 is TGTGCCAGCAGTTACTCGGACAGGGCCTACGAGCAGTACTTC. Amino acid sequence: CASSYSDRAYEQYF.

CDR3 sequence reads: CATTARGSYNSPLHF. CDR3 DNA: TGTGCCACCACGGCCCGGGGCTCCTATAATTCACCCCTCCACTTT. This rearrangement joins TRBV5-4 to TRBJ1-6; D remains ambiguous. The CDR3 totals 15 residues. The germline V and J ends were trimmed by 9 bases and 0 bases, with 13 bases remaining between them. Germline CDR1 reads SGHNT; CDR2 reads YYREEE (reference sequence).

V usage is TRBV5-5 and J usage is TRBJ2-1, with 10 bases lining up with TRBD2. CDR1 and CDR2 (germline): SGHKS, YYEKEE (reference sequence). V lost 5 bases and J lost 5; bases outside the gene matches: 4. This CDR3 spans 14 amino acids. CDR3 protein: CASRGTSANNEQFF. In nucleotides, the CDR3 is TGTGCCAGCAGGGGGACTAGCGCCAACAATGAGCAGTTCTTC.